This T cell receptor beta chain was retrieved from a study of blood T cell repertoires in COVID-19 (TCRdb year 2020). In terms of the full investigation: Samples covering the acute and convalescent phases of COVID-19 were provided by collaborators in the United States, Italy and Spain. The material from the prospective study consisted of cDNA or gDNA derived from T cells, B-cell-depleted T cells, or PBMCs. Subjects who had been exposed to COVID-19, were actively infected with it, or had recovered from it provided the deeply sampled blood TCRbeta repertoires that made up the dataset. The repertoires were made available in a free public database intended to serve as a resource for research on the immune response to SARS-CoV-2. Samples were obtained from the ongoing ImmuneRACE study (first 160 participants) and from 1,200 or so subjects provided by 6 global collaborators. A de-identified subject ID, COVID-19 status, age in years and sex were almost always included in the sample metadata. Where available, HLA class I and class II types were taken from metadata supplied by the sample provider and were not determined by assay-based typing.

The CDR3 spans 17 residues, from the cysteine through the phenylalanine. Just the 51-base CDR3 DNA is kept, in frame starting at base 1. V is cut back by 4 bases and J by 0 bases, with 4 bases in the junction unmatched. CDR1 SNHLY and CDR2 FYNNEI are derived from the germline V gene. The collaborating institutions used their own protocols to collect whole blood in K2EDTA tubes. Collaborator samples were shipped for TCRbeta analysis as frozen whole blood, isolated PBMCs, or DNA extracted from either sample type. TCRbeta CDR3 regions were amplified from genomic DNA by means of the immunoSEQ Assay, a bias-controlled multiplex PCR. In the source study's methods: Within the assay, amplification of reference gene primers was used to estimate how many nucleated cells each sample contained. To quantify the absolute abundance of each unique TCRbeta CDR3 rearrangement, sequence reads were collapsed and filtered. For each sample, productive Simpson clonality was calculated as the square root of Simpson's diversity index across productive rearrangements. TCRdb stores this immuneACCESS table with in-frame sequences only. Part of the clones is absent; in the studies checked, under half of the shortfall reflects unresolved V genes, and no reason is known for the rest. The V and J calls and clone size were taken over from that table, and D and trimming were inferred from the DNA. For this sample there are 310,000 or so clones; 88% appear just once. The ten largest clones add up to around 4% of the sample.

As to this clone: Its antigen is unknown. Per-base qualities were not stored, and no clone one base away is much larger.

The paper as a whole reports these results and caveats: How much clinical and demographic metadata was included differed by source and by participant, and the metadata was provided uncurated.

The rearranged segments are TRBV2 and TRBJ1-5; 12 bases in the middle match TRBD1. The sequenced material came from peripheral blood. The receptor was isolated from a woman between 45 and 60 years old with active or convalescent COVID-19. The nucleotide sequence is given as TGTGCCAGCAGTGGGGGACAGGGGGCCCGTAGCAATCAGCCCCAGCATTTT. It specifies CASSGGQGARSNQPQHF.